The present TCR beta chain was sequenced within a study of blood T cell repertoires in COVID-19. On the study more broadly: Samples came from the United States, Italy and Spain, spanning acute and convalescent COVID-19. T cells, B-cell-depleted T cells, or PBMCs supplied cDNA or gDNA.

This CDR3 is 17 amino acids long. In the authors' methods: Nucleated cell counts were estimated from reference gene primer amplification. TCRdb keeps only in-frame clones here, not all; method: immunoSEQ multiplex PCR. D and trimming were read from the DNA, whereas the V and J calls and clone size are those reported in that table. The table includes tens of thousands of clones, roughly 96% detected once. Sample: peripheral blood. The sequence was obtained from a human donor with active COVID-19. The donor label of this sample is uncertain. The chain links TRBV21-1 to TRBJ2-7; the table's D call TRBD1 went unverified against the DNA. TRBV21-1 is recorded as a pseudogene. CDR3 coding DNA: TGTGCCAGCAGCGGCACCCCGGGACACCAAAACGTCTACGAGCAGTACTTC. It translates to CASSGTPGHQNVYEQYF.